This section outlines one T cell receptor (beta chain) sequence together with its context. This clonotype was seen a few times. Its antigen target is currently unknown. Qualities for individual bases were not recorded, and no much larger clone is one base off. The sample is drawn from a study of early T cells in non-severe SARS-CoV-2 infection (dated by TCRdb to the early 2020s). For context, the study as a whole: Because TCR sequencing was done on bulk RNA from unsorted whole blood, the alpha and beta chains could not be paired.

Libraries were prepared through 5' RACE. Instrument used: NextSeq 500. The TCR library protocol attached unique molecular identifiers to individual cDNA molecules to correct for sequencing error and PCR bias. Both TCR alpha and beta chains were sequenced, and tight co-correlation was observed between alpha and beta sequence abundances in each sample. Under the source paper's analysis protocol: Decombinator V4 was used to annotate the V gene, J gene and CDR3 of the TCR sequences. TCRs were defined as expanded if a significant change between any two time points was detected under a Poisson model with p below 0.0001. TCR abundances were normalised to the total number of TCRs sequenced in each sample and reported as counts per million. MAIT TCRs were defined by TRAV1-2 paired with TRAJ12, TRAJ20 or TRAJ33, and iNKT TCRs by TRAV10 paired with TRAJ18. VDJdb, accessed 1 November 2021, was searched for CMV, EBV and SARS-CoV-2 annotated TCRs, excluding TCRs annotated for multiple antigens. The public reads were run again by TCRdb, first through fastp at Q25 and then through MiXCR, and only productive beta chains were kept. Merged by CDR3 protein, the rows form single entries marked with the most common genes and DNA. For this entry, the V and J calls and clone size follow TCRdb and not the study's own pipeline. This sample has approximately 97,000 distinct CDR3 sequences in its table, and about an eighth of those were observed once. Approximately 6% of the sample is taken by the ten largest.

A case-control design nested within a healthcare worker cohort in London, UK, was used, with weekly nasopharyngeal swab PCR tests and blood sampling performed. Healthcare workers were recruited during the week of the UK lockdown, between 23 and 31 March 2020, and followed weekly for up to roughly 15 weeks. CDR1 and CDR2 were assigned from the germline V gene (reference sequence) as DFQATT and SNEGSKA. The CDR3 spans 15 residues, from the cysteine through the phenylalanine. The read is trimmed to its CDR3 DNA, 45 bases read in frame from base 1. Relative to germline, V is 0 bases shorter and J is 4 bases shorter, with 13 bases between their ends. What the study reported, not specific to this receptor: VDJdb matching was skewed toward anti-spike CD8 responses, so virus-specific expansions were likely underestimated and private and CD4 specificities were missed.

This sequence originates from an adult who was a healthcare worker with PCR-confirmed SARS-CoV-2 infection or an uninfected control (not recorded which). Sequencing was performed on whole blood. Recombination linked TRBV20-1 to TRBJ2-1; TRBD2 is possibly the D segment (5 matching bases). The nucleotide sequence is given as TGCAGTGCTAGAGATATTCGGGATTTGTACAATGAGCAGTTCTTC. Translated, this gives CSARDIRDLYNEQFF.